The 9 T cell receptor beta chains below come from one sample, sequenced in a study of T cell responses to AZD1222 COVID-19 vaccine. This table comes from immunoSEQ multiplex PCR, and its TCRdb copy is limited to in-frame clones, with some not included. The sample has about 96,000 clones, around 87% seen once; the top ten hold less than 3.5%. Sequenced here: peripheral blood, sampled on day 0 of AZD1222 vaccination. The receptors here all came from an adult in good health.

Of note for this clone: Other DNA sequences of this sample code for an identical CDR3. The gene calls are TRBV19 and TRBJ2-7, with D possibly matching TRBD2 (6 bases). Trimming removed 1 base from V and 3 bases from J, with 13 bases in between. Germline CDR1 is LNHDA and CDR2 is SQIVND (reference sequence). The CDR3 contains 15 residues. CDR3 in amino acids: CASSIVGGARYEQYF. The CDR3 region has the DNA TGTGCCAGTAGTATAGTCGGGGGAGCACGCTACGAGCAGTACTTC.

The chain uses TRBV24-1 and TRBJ1-3, with TRBD1 matching over 11 bases. The CDR3 is 15 amino acids. V lost 6 bases and J lost 4; bases outside the gene matches: 4. Germline V gene data show CDR1 as KGHDR and CDR2 as SFDVKD. The CDR3 is CATSPGTGGGNTIYF. The CDR3 nucleotides are TGTGCCACCAGTCCCGGGACAGGGGGAGGAAACACCATATATTTT.

This chain joins TRBV10-3 and TRBJ1-1; D may be TRBD1 (6 bases). Germline loops: CDR1 ENHRY, CDR2 SYGVKD. This CDR3 is 11 amino acids long. Trimming took 11 bases from V and 4 from J, leaving 11 bases between them. CDR3 bases: TGTGCCGGGGGCAATGGCACTGAAGCTTTCTTT. Amino acid sequence: CAGGNGTEAFF.

The rearrangement joins TRBV4-1 to TRBJ1-4; 8 nucleotides line up with TRBD1. V was clipped by 2 bases and J by 7 bases; unmatched bases: 6. The germline gives CDR1 MGHRA, CDR2 YSYEKL. CDR3 length: 15 residues. CDR3 sequence: CASSQIQGVGEKLFF. The CDR3 DNA is TGCGCCAGCAGCCAAATACAGGGGGTCGGTGAAAAACTGTTTTTT.

The chain employs TRBV10-1 and TRBJ1-2; 8 positions match TRBD1. Germline loops: CDR1 WNHNN, CDR2 SYGVQD (reference sequence). The CDR3 runs to 14 residues. V was clipped by 3 bases and J by 4 bases; unmatched bases: 4. In DNA, the CDR3 is TGCGCCAGCAGTGACCGGACAGGGAGCTATGGCTACACCTTC. It encodes CASSDRTGSYGYTF.

V usage is TRBV24-1 and J usage is TRBJ2-1, with 9 bases aligning to TRBD2. The germline V gene has CDR1 KGHDR and CDR2 SFDVKD. J was trimmed by 4 bases and V by 2 bases; bases with no gene match: 5. The CDR3 has 16 amino acids. This chain's CDR3 is CATSDSLAGRYNEQFF. In DNA form, the CDR3 reads TGTGCCACCAGTGATTCCCTAGCGGGACGTTACAATGAGCAGTTCTTC.

The V call is TRBV5-1, the J call TRBJ1-2; no definite D call. Per the germline V gene, CDR1 is SGHRS and CDR2 is YFSETQ. This CDR3 spans 13 amino acids. V dropped 5 bases and J dropped 4 bases, with 12 bases sitting between them. This chain's CDR3 is CASSPTRAYGYTF. CDR3 nucleotides: TGCGCCAGCAGTCCAACGAGGGCCTATGGCTACACCTTC.

The chain employs TRBV28 and TRBJ2-3; D might be TRBD1 (6 bases). Germline values: CDR1 MDHEN, CDR2 SYDVKM. The germline V and J ends were trimmed by 5 bases and 6 bases, with 18 bases remaining between them. This CDR3 comprises 15 residues. As DNA, the CDR3 is TGTGCCAGCAGTCCGACTGGGACATCGTTGGATACGCAGTATTTT. This translates into CASSPTGTSLDTQYF.

The chain combines TRBV5-4 with TRBJ2-3, with 7 positions matching TRBD2. Trimming cost V 2 bases and J 7 bases; bases outside gene matches: 13. CDR1 is SGHNT and CDR2 is YYREEE in the germline V gene (reference sequence). The CDR3 has 16 residues. The CDR3 spells CASSFQSGLSMNTQYF. The CDR3 region has the DNA TGTGCCAGCAGCTTTCAATCGGGACTATCCATGAATACGCAGTATTTT.